The source of this TCR beta chain is a study of tumor-infiltrating lymphocytes in primary liver carcinoma. CDR1 is LGHNA and CDR2 is YNFKEQ in the germline V gene. The CDR3 contains 15 residues. It was from around 18-30 mg of unsorted bulk tissue that RNA and DNA were co-extracted. Patients underwent resection of primary liver carcinoma. General study findings and limits: Significantly larger top-250-clone fractions were found in tumors than in blood (p = 0.039).

In the case of this clonotype: No antigen is known for it. Germline and junction disagree at one end, which may indicate a read error.

Total RNA (around 500 ng) served as template for TCR beta cDNA synthesis primed by a constant-region primer. Each TCR beta library was derived from three nested multiplex PCR rounds that employed slightly modified ARM-PCR. Both of the initial two PCR rounds ran for roughly 10 cycles and employed TRBV1-TRBV30 forward primers alongside a C-beta reverse primer. Using its own MiXCR run on the multiplex PCR reads, TCRdb lists one record per CDR3 protein. Here the sample spans some 130,000 distinct CDR3 sequences, around two thirds being singletons. The clonotype comes from a woman in her fifties or sixties with primary liver carcinoma and hepatitis B virus infection. The V call is TRBV4-2, the J call TRBJ2-2, with 7 positions matching TRBD2. Sequencing was carried out using tumor-adjacent normal liver tissue. The CDR3 protein is CASTLGSGNIGELFF. In DNA, the CDR3 is TGTGCCAGTACCCTGGGGAGCGGGAACATCGGGGAGCTGTTTTTT.